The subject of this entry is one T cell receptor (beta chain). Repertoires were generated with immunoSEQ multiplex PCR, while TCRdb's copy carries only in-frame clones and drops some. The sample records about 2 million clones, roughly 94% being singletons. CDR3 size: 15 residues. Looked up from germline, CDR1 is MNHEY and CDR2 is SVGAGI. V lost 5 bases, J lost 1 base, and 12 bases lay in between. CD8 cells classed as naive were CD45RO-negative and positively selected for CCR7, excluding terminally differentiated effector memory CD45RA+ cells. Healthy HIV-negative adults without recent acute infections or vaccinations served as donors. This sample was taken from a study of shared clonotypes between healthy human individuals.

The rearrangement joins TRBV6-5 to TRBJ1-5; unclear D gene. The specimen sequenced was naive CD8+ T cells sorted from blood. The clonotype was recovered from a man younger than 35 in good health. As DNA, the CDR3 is TGTGCCAGCAGTAATTTGGCCTTGAGCAATCAGCCCCAGCATTTT. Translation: CASSNLALSNQPQHF.